The entry below describes one T cell receptor (beta chain). Its cognate antigen is unknown. Germline V CDR1 and CDR2: MDHEN, SYDVKM. The junction had 9 bases not matched to a gene; V was cut back by 5 bases and J by 6 bases. This CDR3 has 16 residues. This specimen belongs to a study of CD8 T cell repertoires and HIV-1 epitope variants. The wider study: Controls included no peptide, Ebola AY9 epitope, and a CMV, EBV, flu pool. Study results and caveats: Some ten antigen-specific TCR beta clonotypes were found; roughly 6 seemed cross-reactive to variants. The assay identified only TCR beta chains of antigen-proliferating T cells.

Sequenced by immunoSEQ multiplex PCR; TCRdb stores in-frame clones only, minus some. The sample yields under 100,000 clones, roughly four fifths seen once. The TCR was taken from a male donor with HIV. The rearrangement joins TRBV28 to TRBJ1-5, with 11 nucleotides matching TRBD1. The sample taken for sequencing was uncultured baseline CD8+ T cells from peripheral blood mononuclear cells (PBMCs). The CDR3 DNA sequence: TGTGCCAGCAGTACCACGGACAGGGGGCTCGGTCAGCCCCAGCATTTT. This encodes CASSTTDRGLGQPQHF.